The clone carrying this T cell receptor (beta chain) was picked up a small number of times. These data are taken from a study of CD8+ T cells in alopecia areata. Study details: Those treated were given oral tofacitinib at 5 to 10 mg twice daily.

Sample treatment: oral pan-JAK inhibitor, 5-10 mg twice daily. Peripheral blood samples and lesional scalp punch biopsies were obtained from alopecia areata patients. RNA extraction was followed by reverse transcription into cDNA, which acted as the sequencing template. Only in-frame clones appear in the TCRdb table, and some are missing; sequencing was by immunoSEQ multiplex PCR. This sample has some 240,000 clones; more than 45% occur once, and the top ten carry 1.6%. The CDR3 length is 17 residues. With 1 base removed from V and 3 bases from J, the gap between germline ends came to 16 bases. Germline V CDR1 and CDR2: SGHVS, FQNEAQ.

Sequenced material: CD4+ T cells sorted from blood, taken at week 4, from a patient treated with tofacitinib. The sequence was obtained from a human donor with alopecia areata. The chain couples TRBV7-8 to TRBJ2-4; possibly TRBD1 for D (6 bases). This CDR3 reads CASSLGAGAIVKNIQYF. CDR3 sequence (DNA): TGTGCCAGCAGCTTAGGGGCAGGGGCGATAGTCAAAAACATTCAGTACTTC.